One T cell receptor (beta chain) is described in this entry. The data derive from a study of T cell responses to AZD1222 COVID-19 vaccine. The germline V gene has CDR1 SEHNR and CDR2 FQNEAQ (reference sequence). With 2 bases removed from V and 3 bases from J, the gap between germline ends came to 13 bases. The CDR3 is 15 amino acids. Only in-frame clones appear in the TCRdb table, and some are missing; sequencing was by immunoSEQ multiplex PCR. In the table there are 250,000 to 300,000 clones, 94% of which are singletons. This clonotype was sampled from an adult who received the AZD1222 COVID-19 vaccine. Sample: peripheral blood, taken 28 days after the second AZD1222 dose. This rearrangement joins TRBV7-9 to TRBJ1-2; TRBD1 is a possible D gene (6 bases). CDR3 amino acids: CASSLTNRDYYGYTF. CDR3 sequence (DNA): TGTGCCAGCAGCTTAACAAACAGGGATTACTATGGCTACACCTTC.